These T cell receptor beta chains were read from a single sample in a study of T cells after posttransplantation cyclophosphamide. Method: immunoSEQ multiplex PCR; TCRdb's copy keeps in-frame clones and lacks some. The profile shows fewer than 2,000 clones, about 86% of them singletons. What was sequenced was CD8+ T cells sorted from bone marrow. The source of these receptors is a woman in her fifties or sixties in good health and a related stem cell transplant donor. The CDR3 runs from the conserved cysteine through the conserved F or W. The D gene is left open where the match is weak. Size tells how often a clone was seen (once, few, many) or the class of an expanded clone, and some rows leave it out.

clone_size d_call cdr3_length j_call v_call cdr3_aa cdr3_nt
NA NA 15 TRBJ2-1 TRBV6-5 CASSSGPSLAGEQFF TGTGCCAGCAGTTCCGGGCCCTCGCTAGCCGGTGAGCAGTTCTTC
NA TRBD2 14 TRBJ2-7 TRBV19 CASSPFGGAGEQYF TGTGCCAGTAGTCCTTTCGGGGGGGCTGGCGAGCAGTACTTC
NA TRBD1 18 TRBJ2-3 TRBV5-1 CASSGGDRGFWVTDTQYF TGCGCCAGCAGCGGCGGGGACAGGGGGTTTTGGGTGACAGATACGCAGTATTTT
NA NA 14 TRBJ1-1 TRBV5-1 CASSPAGPNTEAFF TGCGCCAGCAGCCCGGCGGGGCCGAACACTGAAGCTTTCTTT
NA NA 17 TRBJ2-5 TRBV6-1 CASSEEGLEVFIETQYF TGTGCCAGCAGTGAAGAGGGACTCGAGGTTTTTATCGAGACCCAGTACTTC
NA NA 15 TRBJ1-6 TRBV6-6 CASGRDDSRNSPLHF TGTGCCAGCGGGAGGGATGACAGCAGAAATTCACCCCTCCACTTT
NA TRBD1 17 TRBJ2-2 TRBV19 CASSIDRGTGYTGELFF TGTGCCAGTAGTATAGATAGGGGGACAGGGTATACCGGGGAGCTGTTTTTT
once NA 17 TRBJ1-5 TRBV6-1 CASSEAWAGVSNQPQHF TGTGCCAGCAGTGAAGCATGGGCAGGGGTTAGCAATCAGCCCCAGCATTTT
once TRBD2 13 TRBJ2-1 TRBV13 CASSRRSGGVQFF TGTGCCAGCAGCCGTCGGAGCGGGGGGGTTCAGTTCTTC
NA TRBD2 12 TRBJ2-1 TRBV5-1 CASSLAGYEQFF TGCGCCAGCAGCTTAGCGGGGTATGAGCAGTTCTTC
NA TRBD2 12 TRBJ2-4 TRBV5-6 CASSGEGNIQYF TGTGCCAGCAGCGGGGAGGGAAACATTCAGTACTTC
NA NA 15 TRBJ1-5 TRBV9 CASSVAGYSNQPQHF TGTGCCAGCAGCGTAGCGGGGTATAGCAATCAGCCCCAGCATTTT
NA NA 16 TRBJ1-4 TRBV19 CASSIDRSATNEKLFF TGTGCCAGTAGTATAGATCGCAGTGCAACTAATGAAAAACTGTTTTTT
NA NA 13 TRBJ2-1 TRBV28 CASSQVQWDEQFF TGTGCCAGCAGCCAGGTTCAGTGGGATGAGCAGTTCTTC
NA NA 16 TRBJ2-7 TRBV6-1 CASSEAWAGEADEQYF TGTGCCAGCAGTGAAGCTTGGGCAGGGGAAGCGGACGAGCAGTACTTC
NA TRBD2 16 TRBJ2-3 TRBV5-1 CASSLGLAGELDTQYF TGCGCCAGCAGCTTGGGACTAGCGGGAGAGTTGGATACGCAGTATTTT
NA NA 13 TRBJ2-7 TRBV19 CASRPGFSGEQYF TGTGCCAGTAGGCCCGGGTTTTCGGGAGAGCAGTACTTC
NA NA 16 TRBJ2-1 TRBV7-9 CASSSRGRGTYNEQFF TGTGCCAGCAGTTCCCGGGGGAGGGGGACCTACAATGAGCAGTTCTTC
NA NA 15 TRBJ2-2 TRBV6-5 CASSYVGGTAGELFF TGTGCCAGCAGTTACGTCGGGGGAACCGCCGGGGAGCTGTTTTTT
NA TRBD2 16 TRBJ2-1 TRBV27 CASSLWRPRGEDEQFF TGTGCCAGCAGTTTATGGAGACCTCGGGGGGAGGATGAGCAGTTCTTC
NA NA 16 TRBJ1-2 TRBV5-4 CASSVTDIGPNYGYTF TGTGCCAGCAGCGTAACGGACATCGGCCCTAACTATGGCTACACCTTC
NA TRBD1 16 TRBJ2-2 TRBV5-4 CASSLEGQTYTGELFF TGTGCCAGCAGCTTGGAGGGACAGACCTACACCGGGGAGCTGTTTTTT
few TRBD2 18 TRBJ2-2 TRBV10-3 CAISGAGAGGGSTGELFF TGTGCCATCAGTGGTGCAGGAGCGGGAGGTGGAAGCACCGGGGAGCTGTTTTTT
NA NA 15 TRBJ1-5 TRBV28 CASSGTDRLNQPQHF TGTGCCAGCAGTGGAACAGACAGGCTAAATCAGCCCCAGCATTTT
once TRBD1 16 TRBJ2-5 TRBV28 CASSLKGQMYQETQYF TGTGCCAGCAGTTTAAAGGGACAGATGTACCAAGAGACCCAGTACTTC
once TRBD2 14 TRBJ2-3 TRBV6-4 CASSVSGGTDTQYF TGTGCCAGCAGTGTTAGCGGGGGAACAGATACGCAGTATTTT
NA NA 13 TRBJ1-2 TRBV18 CASSPDRANGYTF TGTGCCAGCTCACCTGACAGAGCCAATGGCTACACCTTC
NA NA 11 TRBJ2-1 TRBV2 CASSAGYEQFF TGTGCCAGCAGTGCGGGTTATGAGCAGTTCTTC
NA TRBD1 13 TRBJ1-3 TRBV9 CASQGAAGNTIYF TGTGCCAGCCAGGGGGCGGCTGGAAACACCATATATTTT
few TRBD1 13 TRBJ1-5 TRBV7-9 CASRPQGDQPQHF TGTGCCAGCAGGCCTCAGGGGGATCAGCCCCAGCATTTT
NA TRBD1 13 TRBJ2-7 TRBV10-1 CASSAGQGYEQYF TGCGCCAGCAGTGCGGGACAGGGCTACGAGCAGTACTTC
NA NA 14 TRBJ2-5 TRBV11-2 CASSFFRGGETQYF TGTGCCAGCAGCTTCTTCAGGGGCGGAGAGACCCAGTACTTC
NA TRBD2 15 TRBJ2-1 TRBV11-2 CASSSIAGGTDEQFF TGTGCCAGCAGCTCAATAGCGGGAGGGACCGATGAGCAGTTCTTC
NA NA 12 TRBJ2-2 TRBV13 CASSFLTGELFF TGTGCCAGCAGCTTTCTCACCGGGGAGCTGTTTTTT
few TRBD2 15 TRBJ2-1 TRBV10-2 CASSDIAGVINEQFF TGCGCCAGCAGTGATATAGCGGGAGTGATCAATGAGCAGTTCTTC
NA NA 14 TRBJ2-1 TRBV11-2 CASSLEAGPDEQFF TGTGCCAGCAGCTTAGAGGCAGGGCCGGACGAGCAGTTCTTC
NA NA 15 TRBJ1-3 TRBV18 CASSPQVRSGNTIYF TGTGCCAGCTCACCACAGGTCAGGTCTGGAAACACCATATATTTT
NA TRBD1 17 TRBJ1-3 TRBV25-1 CAATGTGERSSGNTIYF TGTGCCGCGACCGGGACAGGGGAAAGAAGCTCTGGAAACACCATATATTTT
NA NA 15 TRBJ2-1 TRBV4-1 CASSPPGDQYNEQFF TGCGCCAGCAGCCCCCCGGGGGATCAGTACAATGAGCAGTTCTTC
NA NA 13 TRBJ2-3 TRBV27 CASSSHSTDTQYF TGTGCCAGCAGTTCCCATAGCACAGATACGCAGTATTTT